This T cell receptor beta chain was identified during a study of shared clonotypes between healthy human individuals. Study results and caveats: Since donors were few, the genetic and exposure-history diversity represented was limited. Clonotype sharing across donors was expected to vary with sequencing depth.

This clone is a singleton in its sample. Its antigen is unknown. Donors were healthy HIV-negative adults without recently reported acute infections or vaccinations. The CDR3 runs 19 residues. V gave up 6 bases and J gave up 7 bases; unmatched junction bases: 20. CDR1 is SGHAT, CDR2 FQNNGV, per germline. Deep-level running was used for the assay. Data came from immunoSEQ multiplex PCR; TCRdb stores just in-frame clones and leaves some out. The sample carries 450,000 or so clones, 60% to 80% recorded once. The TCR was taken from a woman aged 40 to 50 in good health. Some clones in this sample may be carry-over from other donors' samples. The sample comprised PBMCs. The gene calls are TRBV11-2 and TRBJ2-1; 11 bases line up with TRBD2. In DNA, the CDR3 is TGTGCCAGCAGTTTTACCGGGACTAGCGGTTACACTTGGGGGAATGAGCAGTTCTTC. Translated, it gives CASSFTGTSGYTWGNEQFF.